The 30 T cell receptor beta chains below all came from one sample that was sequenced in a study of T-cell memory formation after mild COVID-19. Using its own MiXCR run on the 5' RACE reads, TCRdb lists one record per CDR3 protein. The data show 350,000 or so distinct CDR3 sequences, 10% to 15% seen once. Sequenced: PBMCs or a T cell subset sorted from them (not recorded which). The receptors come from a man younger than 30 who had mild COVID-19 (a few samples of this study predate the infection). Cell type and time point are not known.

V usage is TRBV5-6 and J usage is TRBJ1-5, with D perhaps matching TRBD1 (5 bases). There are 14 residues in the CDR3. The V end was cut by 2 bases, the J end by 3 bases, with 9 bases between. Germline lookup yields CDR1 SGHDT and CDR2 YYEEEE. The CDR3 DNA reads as TGTGCCAGCAGCTTAGGACACTACAATCAGCCCCAGCATTTT. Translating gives CASSLGHYNQPQHF. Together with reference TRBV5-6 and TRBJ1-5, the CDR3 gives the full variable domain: DAGVTQSPTHLIKTRGQQVTLRCSPKSGHDTVSWYQQALGQGPQFIFQYYEEEERQRGNFPDRFSGHQFPNYSSELNVNALLLGDSALYLCASSLGHYNQPQHFGDGTRLSIL.

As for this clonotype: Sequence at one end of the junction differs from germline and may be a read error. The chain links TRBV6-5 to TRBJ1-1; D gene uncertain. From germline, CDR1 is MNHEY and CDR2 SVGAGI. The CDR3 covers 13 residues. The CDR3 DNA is TGTGCCAGAAGTTTCTCGGTACCCACTGAAGCTTTCTTT. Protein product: CARSFSVPTEAFF.

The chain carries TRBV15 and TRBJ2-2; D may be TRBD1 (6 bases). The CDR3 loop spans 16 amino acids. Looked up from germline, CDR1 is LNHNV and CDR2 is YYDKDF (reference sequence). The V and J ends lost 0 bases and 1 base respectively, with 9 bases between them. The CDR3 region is CATSRDNRVNTGELFF. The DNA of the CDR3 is TGTGCCACCAGCAGAGACAACAGGGTGAACACCGGGGAGCTGTTTTTT.

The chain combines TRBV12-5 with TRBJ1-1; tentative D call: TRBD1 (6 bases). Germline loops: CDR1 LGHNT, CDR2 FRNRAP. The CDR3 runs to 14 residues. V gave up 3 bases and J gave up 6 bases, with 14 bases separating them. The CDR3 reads CASGFSNRDSEAFF. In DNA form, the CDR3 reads TGTGCTAGTGGTTTCTCAAACAGGGATTCTGAAGCTTTCTTT.

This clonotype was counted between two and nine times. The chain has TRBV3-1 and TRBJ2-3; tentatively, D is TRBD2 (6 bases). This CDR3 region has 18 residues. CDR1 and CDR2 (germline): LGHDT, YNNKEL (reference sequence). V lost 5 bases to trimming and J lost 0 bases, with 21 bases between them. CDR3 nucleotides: TGTGCCAGCAGCGGAGGGGCCGGGACTTTTCTTAGCACAGATACGCAGTATTTT. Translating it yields CASSGGAGTFLSTDTQYF.

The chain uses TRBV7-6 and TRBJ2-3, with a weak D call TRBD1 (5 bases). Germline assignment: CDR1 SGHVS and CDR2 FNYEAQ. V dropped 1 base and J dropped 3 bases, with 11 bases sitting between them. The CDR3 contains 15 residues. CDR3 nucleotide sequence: TGTGCCAGCAGCTTAGGGGCAGGGATGACAGATACGCAGTATTTT. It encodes CASSLGAGMTDTQYF.

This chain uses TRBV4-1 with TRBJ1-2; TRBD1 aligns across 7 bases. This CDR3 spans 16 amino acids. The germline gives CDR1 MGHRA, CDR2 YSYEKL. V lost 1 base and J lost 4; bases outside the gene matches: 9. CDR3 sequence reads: CASSQVGNRGPYGYTF. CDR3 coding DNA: TGCGCCAGCAGCCAAGTGGGGAACAGGGGCCCCTATGGCTACACCTTC.

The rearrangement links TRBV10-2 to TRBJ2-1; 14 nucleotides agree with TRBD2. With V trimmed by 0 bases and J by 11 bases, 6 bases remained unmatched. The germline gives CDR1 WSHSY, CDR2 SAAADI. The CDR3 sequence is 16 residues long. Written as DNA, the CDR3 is TGCGCCAGCAGTGAGTCAATTGGACTAGCGGGGGGTAAGCAGTTCTTC. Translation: CASSESIGLAGGKQFF.

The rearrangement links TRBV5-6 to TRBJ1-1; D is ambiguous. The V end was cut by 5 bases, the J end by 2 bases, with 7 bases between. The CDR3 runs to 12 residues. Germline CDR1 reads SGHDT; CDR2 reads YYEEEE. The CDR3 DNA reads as TGTGCCAGCAGGCGGATAAACACTGAAGCTTTCTTT. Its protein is CASRRINTEAFF.

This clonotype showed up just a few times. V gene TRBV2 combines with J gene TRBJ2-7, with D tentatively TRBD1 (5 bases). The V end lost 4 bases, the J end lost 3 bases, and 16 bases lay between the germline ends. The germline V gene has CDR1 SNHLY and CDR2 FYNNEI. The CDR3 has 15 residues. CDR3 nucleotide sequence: TGTGCCAGCAGTGTGGGTCCTCCGACAGACTACGAGCAGTACGTC. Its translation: CASSVGPPTDYEQYV.

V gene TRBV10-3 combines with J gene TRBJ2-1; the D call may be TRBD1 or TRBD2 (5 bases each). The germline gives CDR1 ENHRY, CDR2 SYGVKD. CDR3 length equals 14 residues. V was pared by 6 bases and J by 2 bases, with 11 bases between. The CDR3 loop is CAIRRDHTYNEQFF. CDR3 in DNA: TGTGCCATCAGAAGGGACCATACCTACAATGAGCAGTTCTTC.

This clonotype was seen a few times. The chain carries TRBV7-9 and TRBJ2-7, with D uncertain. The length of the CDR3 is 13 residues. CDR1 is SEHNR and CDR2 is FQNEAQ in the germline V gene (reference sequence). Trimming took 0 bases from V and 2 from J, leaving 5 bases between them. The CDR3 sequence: CASSLALTYEQYF. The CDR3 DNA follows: TGTGCCAGCAGCTTAGCGCTGACCTACGAGCAGTACTTC.

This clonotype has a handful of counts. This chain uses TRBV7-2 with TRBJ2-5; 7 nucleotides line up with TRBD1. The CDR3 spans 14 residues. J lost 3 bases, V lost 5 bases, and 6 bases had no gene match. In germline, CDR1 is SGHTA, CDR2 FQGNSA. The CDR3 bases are TGTGCCAGCAGCCAGGGACAGAGTAAAGAGACCCAGTACTTC. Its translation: CASSQGQSKETQYF.

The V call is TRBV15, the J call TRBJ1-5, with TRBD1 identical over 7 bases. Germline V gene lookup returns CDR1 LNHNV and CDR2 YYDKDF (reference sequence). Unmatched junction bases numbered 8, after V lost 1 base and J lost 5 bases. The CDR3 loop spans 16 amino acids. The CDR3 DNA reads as TGTGCCACCAGCAGAGCGGACCGGGACAGATATCAGCCCCAGCATTTT. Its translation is CATSRADRDRYQPQHF.

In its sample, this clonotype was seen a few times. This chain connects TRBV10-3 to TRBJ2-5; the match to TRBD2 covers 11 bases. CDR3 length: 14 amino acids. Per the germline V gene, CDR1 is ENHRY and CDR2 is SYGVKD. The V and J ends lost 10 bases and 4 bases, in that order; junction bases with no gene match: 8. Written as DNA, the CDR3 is TGTGCCAGCAGGGCTAGCGGGGGGTCAGAGACCCAGTACTTC. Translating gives CASRASGGSETQYF.

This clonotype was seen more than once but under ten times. DNA for the CDR3: TGTGCCAGCAGCTTAGTCGGCCCCAACGAGCAGTACTTC. It is translated as CASSLVGPNEQYF. J is TRBJ2-7 and V is TRBV7-9; D not certain. Germline V gene lookup returns CDR1 SEHNR and CDR2 FQNEAQ (reference sequence). This CDR3 is 13 amino acids long. Trimming took 1 base from V and 5 from J, leaving 9 bases between them.

As DNA, the CDR3 is TGTGCCAGCAGCGCACCGGTCGGGACAGAGCTTATCCAAGAGACCCAGTACTTC. Protein sequence: CASSAPVGTELIQETQYF. The chain has TRBV9 and TRBJ2-5; 7 nucleotides agree with TRBD1. There are 18 residues in the CDR3. Germline V gene data show CDR1 as SGDLS and CDR2 as YYNGEE. The V and J ends lost 3 bases and 1 base, in that order; junction bases with no gene match: 15.

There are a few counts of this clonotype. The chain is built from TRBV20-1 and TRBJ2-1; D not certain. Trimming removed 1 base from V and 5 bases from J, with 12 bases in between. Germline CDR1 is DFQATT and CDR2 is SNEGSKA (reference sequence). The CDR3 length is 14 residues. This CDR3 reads CSARAGLYDNEQFF. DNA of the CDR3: TGCAGTGCTAGAGCCGGGCTCTACGACAATGAGCAGTTCTTC.

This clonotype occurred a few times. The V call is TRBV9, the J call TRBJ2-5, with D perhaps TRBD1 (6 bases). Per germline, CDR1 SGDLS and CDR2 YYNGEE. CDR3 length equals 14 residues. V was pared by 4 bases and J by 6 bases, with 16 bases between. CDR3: CASSPAQDRQTQYF. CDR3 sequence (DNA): TGTGCCAGCAGCCCCGCTCAGGACAGACAGACCCAGTACTTC.

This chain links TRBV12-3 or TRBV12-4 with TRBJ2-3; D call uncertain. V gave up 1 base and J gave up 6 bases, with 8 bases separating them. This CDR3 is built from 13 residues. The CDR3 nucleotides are TGTGCCAGCAGTTTAGGAGCTGCCGATACGCAGTATTTT. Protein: CASSLGAADTQYF.

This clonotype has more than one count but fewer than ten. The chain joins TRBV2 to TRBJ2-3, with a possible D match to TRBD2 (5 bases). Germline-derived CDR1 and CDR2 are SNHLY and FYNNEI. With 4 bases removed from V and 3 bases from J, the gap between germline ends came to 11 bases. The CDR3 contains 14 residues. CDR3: CASSVQRLTDTQYF. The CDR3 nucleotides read TGTGCCAGCAGTGTCCAGCGGTTAACAGATACGCAGTATTTT.

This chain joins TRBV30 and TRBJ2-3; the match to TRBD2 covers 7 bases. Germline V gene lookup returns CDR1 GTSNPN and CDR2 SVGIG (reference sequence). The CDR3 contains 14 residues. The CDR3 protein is CAGRVAASTDTQYF. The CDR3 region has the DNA TGTGCTGGGAGGGTCGCGGCTAGCACAGATACGCAGTATTTT.

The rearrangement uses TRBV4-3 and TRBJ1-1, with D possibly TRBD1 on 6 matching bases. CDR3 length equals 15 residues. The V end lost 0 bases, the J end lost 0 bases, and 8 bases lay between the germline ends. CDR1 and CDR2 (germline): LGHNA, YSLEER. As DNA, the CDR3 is TGCGCCAGCAGCCAAGAAACAGGGCTGAACACTGAAGCTTTCTTT. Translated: CASSQETGLNTEAFF.

In DNA form, the CDR3 reads TGTGCCAGCAGTTTAGCGCTTGGGGGGAAATATAGCAATCAGCCCCAGCATTTT. Amino acid sequence: CASSLALGGKYSNQPQHF. The gene calls are TRBV12-3 or TRBV12-4 and TRBJ1-5; tentatively, D is TRBD1 (5 bases). Trimming took off 0 bases at V and 0 bases at J, with 15 bases between the two ends. The CDR3 covers 18 residues.

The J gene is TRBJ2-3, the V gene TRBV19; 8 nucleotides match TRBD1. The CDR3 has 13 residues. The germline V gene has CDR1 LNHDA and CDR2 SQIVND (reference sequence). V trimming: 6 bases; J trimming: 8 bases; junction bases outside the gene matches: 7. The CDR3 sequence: CASSQDRASTQYF. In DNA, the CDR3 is TGTGCCAGTAGCCAGGACAGGGCGAGTACGCAGTATTTT.

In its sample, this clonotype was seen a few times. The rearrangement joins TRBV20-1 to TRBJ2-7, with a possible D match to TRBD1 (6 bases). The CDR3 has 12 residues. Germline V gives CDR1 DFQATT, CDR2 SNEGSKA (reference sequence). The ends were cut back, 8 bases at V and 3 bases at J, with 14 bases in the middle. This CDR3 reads CSRSGANYEQYV. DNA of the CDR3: TGCAGTCGCTCAGGGGCTAACTACGAGCAGTACGTC.

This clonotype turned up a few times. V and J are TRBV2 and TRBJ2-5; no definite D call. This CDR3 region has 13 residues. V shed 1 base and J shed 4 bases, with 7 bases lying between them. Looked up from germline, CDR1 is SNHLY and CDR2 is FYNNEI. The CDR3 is CASSEGAIETQYF. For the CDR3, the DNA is TGTGCCAGCAGTGAAGGAGCGATAGAGACCCAGTACTTC.

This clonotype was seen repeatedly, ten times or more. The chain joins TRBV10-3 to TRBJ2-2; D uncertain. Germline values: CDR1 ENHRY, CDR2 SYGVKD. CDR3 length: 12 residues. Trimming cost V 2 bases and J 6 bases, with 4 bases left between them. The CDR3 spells CAISERAGELFF. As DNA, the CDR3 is TGTGCCATCAGTGAGAGGGCCGGGGAGCTGTTTTTT.

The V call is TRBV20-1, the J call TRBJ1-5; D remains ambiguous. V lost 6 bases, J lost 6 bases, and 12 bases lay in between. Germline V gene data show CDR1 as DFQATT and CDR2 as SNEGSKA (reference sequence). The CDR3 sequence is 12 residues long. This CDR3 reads CSATEWGQPQHF. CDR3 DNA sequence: TGCAGTGCCACTGAATGGGGTCAGCCCCAGCATTTT.

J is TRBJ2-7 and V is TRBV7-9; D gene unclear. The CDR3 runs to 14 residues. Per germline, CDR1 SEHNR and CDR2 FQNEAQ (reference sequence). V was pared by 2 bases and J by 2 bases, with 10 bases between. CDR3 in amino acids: CASSLYAGTYEQYF. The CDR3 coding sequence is TGTGCCAGCAGCTTATATGCCGGAACCTACGAGCAGTACTTC.